This T cell receptor beta chain was sequenced for a study of cytomegalovirus exposure and HLA in healthy donors (TCRdb year 2017). Turning to the overall study: In an earlier analysis of about 560 of the donors, approximately 260 Gb of sequence data and some 120 million unique TCR beta sequences from about 180 million T cells were reported. Roughly 300 gigabases of sequencing data and tens of millions of unique TCR sequences made up an early release that covered several hundred HLA-typed donors. The genetic ancestry cluster associated with self-reported Caucasian donors included roughly four fifths of the roughly 380 genotyped donors. The study aimed to test whether signatures of past pathogen exposure could be identified by cataloging public T cell receptors. Using immunosequencing, the study profiled T cell repertoires from 666 subjects and related those repertoires to cytomegalovirus serostatus. In addition to the first cohort of roughly 670 subjects, a separate validation cohort of approximately 110 different subjects was used. High-throughput TCR immunosequencing, statistical association of individual TCRs with disease status, and machine learning were combined to predict cytomegalovirus infection status. In a later analysis, previously published TCR beta repertoires from some 640 donors were re-analyzed and high-resolution HLA genotyping was added so that TCR occurrence patterns could be studied. Rather than using new phenotypic data, the later analysis identified candidate immune exposures from TCR beta sequences and from how often those sequences occurred across donors. To decide whether each TCR beta V gene segment behaved as functional or pseudogenic, an earlier analysis of 587 of the donors relied on high-throughput TCR beta sequencing. Alongside the repertoire data, information on donor age, sex, ethnicity and CMV serostatus was compiled. A later genetic analysis used genome-wide SNP genotypes for about 65% of the roughly 700 donors, treating that subset as a discovery cohort. Every repertoire in the discovery cohort had been generated on one and the same sequencing platform. Class I and class II HLA loci were covered by the typing at four-digit resolution. Typing coverage differed by locus: A, B, C, DRB1 and DQB1 were typed in about 620-640 donors, DQA1 in about 550, DPA1 in some 610, and DPB1 in 472. Roughly five DR-DQ haplotypes were handled as single units for association and clustering, since linkage in the cohort was strong. Across approximately 400 genotyped donors of the cohort, an average of roughly 250,000 unique TCR beta nucleotide sequences per donor were sequenced, and around 20% of those sequences were non-productive.

In total, roughly 670 healthy bone marrow donors made up the cohort. Cohort members were all nominally healthy when sampled, although unrecorded immune exposures were likely present. The donor was CMV seronegative and belonged to the group of 350 to 400 seronegative cohort members. Each donor provided a peripheral blood sample, and peripheral blood mononuclear cells were used for TCR beta sequencing. Genomic DNA extraction from the blood cell samples was performed with the Qiagen DNeasy Blood Extraction Kit. Note on this clone: Its recognized antigen is unknown. Base quality data are lacking; no much larger clone is found one base away.

What the work shows at the level of the full study, not this receptor alone: Most CMV-associated TCR beta chains appeared to be HLA-restricted in a later analysis, and the HLA associations seemed to be driven largely by CMV exposure. In both the original and validation cohorts, the classifier was reported to diagnose cytomegalovirus status with high specificity and sensitivity. According to a later analysis, parvovirus B19, influenza, CMV and Epstein-Barr virus appeared linked to several top co-occurrence clusters. Roughly uniform sequencing depth across donors was assumed in presence/absence analyses, although this assumption may not hold. Compared with the approximately 670-donor mean, donors in an Asian-associated ancestry cluster had fewer N-insertions in productive TCRs, according to a later genetic analysis. This cohort had only TCR beta chains sequenced, and the lack of alpha or paired-chain data limited which features could be detected. Most TCR sequences were seen in very few donors, while some public TCRs were found in many individuals. In the study, roughly 160 TCR beta chains were listed as associated with cytomegalovirus. A later analysis found that TCR association rates varied across HLA loci, with DRB1 alleles showing the most associated TCRs and HLA-C alleles the fewest. In a later analysis, HLA-associated TCR beta chains were found to be more clonally expanded and to have lower generation probabilities than equally common non-associated chains. Specific HLA alleles were associated with 15,000 to 20,000 TCR beta sequences at a false discovery rate of 0.05 in a later analysis. An association between a missense DCLRE1C variant and V-gene and J-gene trimming of TCR beta chains was found in a later genetic analysis and replicated in an independent cohort. A group of highly shared sequence variants was considered likely to be a technical artifact of the sequencing pipeline. Broadly in line with IMGT annotations, most TCR beta V segments showed up in productive rearrangements about 87% or about 30% of the time in an earlier analysis of 587 of the donors. Correlated functional status among segregating V segments might be attributable to linkage disequilibrium, but an unknown experimental factor could not be ruled out. Because counts were too low, about 18 rarely observed V segments, including chromosome 9 orphons, were excluded from the earlier analysis of 587 of the donors. CMV serostatus was the only immune exposure information available for the cohort. Three of the identified cytomegalovirus-associated TCR beta chains were confirmed in vitro to be specific for cytomegalovirus antigens. According to the authors, the approach could potentially be generalized to other disease states and immunological phenotypes. Because the 87-base-pair reads could not distinguish some IMGT-functional V segments, including TRBV6-2 and TRBV6-3, those segments were excluded. When HLA alleles, especially DR and DQ, strongly co-occurred, attributing TCR associations to individual alleles was difficult. A further reported finding was that TCR beta sequences accurately predicted the HLA-A and HLA-B alleles for most subjects in the first cohort. HLA typing was unavailable for some donors at each locus, so association tests used only the typed subset.

Unmatched junction bases come to 0, with V trimmed by 3 bases and J by 0 bases. Measured from the cysteine to the phenylalanine, the CDR3 is 15 residues long. Here the CDR3 DNA is all that survives: 45 bases in frame from base 1. CDR1 and CDR2 are read off the germline V gene as SGHRS and YFSETQ. The library was generated by the immunoSEQ multiplex PCR assay. The multiplex PCR relied on a mix of 60 forward primers for TCR Vbeta segments and 13 reverse primers for TCR Jbeta segments. Amplification of the CDR3 region of rearranged TCR beta genes was performed with a multiplex PCR assay on genomic DNA. On the Illumina HiSeq System, the amplified TCR beta libraries were sequenced as 87-base-pair reads. The study's own analysis went as follows. A later analysis tallied roughly 78 million unique TCR beta chains across the 660 or so repertoires, and around 10 million of those chains were shared by two or more donors. A nearest-neighbor algorithm error-corrected the raw reads and collapsed the reads into unique sequences, merging closely related sequences to remove PCR and sequencing errors. Alignment of CDR3 sequences to IMGT reference sequences was used to assign V, D and J gene segments. For a sequence to be retained, a match of at least six nucleotides to both a V gene segment and a J gene segment was required. A rearrangement counted as productive if the CDR3 had no stop codons and remained in frame with V and J, and every other rearrangement counted as non-productive. Following IMGT convention, CDR3 was defined as the stretch from the second conserved V-encoded cysteine to the conserved J-encoded phenylalanine. The earlier analysis of 587 of the donors excluded sequences that lacked an unambiguous match to a single V gene segment. An earlier analysis of fewer than 650 of the donors classified V segments as functional when productive rearrangements were above 56.7% and as segregating when the standard deviation between donors was above 5%. A statistical classification framework was built to diagnose cytomegalovirus status from the catalog of TCR beta chain sequences. V and J gene assignment, in a later analysis, came from comparing TCR nucleotide sequences with IMGT/GENE-DB human TR gene sequences. The TCRdist pipeline was used in a later analysis to assign CDR3 sequences and most-parsimonious VDJ recombination scenarios. In a later analysis, each TCR beta chain was defined by its CDR3 amino acid sequence together with its V-gene family, and reads lacking a unique V-gene family were excluded. A later analysis removed roughly 590 highly shared, low-generation-probability nucleotide sequences to deal with suspected cross-contamination and a sequencing artifact. For each public chain, a later analysis derived a clonal expansion index from normalized ranks of inferred template counts within each repertoire. In a later analysis, generation probabilities were computed with a VDJ recombination model fitted to out-of-frame rearrangements, and the resulting probabilities were checked against IGoR. In a later analysis, hypergeometric tests were used to score TCR-TCR, TCR-HLA and TCR-CMV co-occurrence, with a repertoire-size bias correction applied to TCR pairs. False discovery rates were estimated in a later analysis by permuting HLA or CMV assignments 20 times. In a later analysis, co-occurring TCRs were grouped using DBSCAN, and TCRdist sequence similarity was added for clustering within HLA-allele-positive subsets. Repertoires with fewer than 30,000 or more than 120,000 public chains, plus five repertoires with anomalous nucleotide sharing, were excluded from co-occurrence clustering. TCRdb limited this immuneACCESS table to in-frame rearrangements with V and J called. A share of clones is missing; checked studies link under half to unresolved V genes, and the rest is unexplained. The DNA gave D and trimming, while V, J and clone size come from that table. For this sample the table gives under 150,000 clones, of which approximately 83% were detected only once. The biggest ten clones account for roughly 2.5% of the sample.

The sequenced material came from PBMCs. The chain couples TRBV5-1 to TRBJ2-2; 9 bases in the junction line up with TRBD1. The source is a woman under 30 in good health and CMV-seronegative. The nucleotide sequence reads as follows: TGCGCCAGCAGCTACAGGGGGCCGAACACCGGGGAGCTGTTTTTT. Its coded protein is CASSYRGPNTGELFF.